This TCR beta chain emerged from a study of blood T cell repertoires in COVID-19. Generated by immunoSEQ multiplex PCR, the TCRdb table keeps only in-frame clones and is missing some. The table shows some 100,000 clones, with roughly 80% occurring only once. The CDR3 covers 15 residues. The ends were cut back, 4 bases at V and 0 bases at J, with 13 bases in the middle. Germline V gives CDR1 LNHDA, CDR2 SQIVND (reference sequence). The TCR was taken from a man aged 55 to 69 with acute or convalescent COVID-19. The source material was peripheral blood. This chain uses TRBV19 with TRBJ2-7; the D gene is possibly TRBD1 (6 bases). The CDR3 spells CASSTGRGYSYEQYF. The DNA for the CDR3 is TGTGCCAGTAGTACAGGCAGGGGTTACTCCTACGAGCAGTACTTC.